This T cell receptor (beta chain) is drawn from a study of CD8 T cells in ankylosing spondylitis. Regarding the study as a whole: Ankylosing spondylitis blood seemed to carry a telltale TCR beta motif made of several highly homologous variants.

Concerning this clonotype: Its matching antigen is unknown.

Quantitative 5'-RACE with molecular barcodes produced the TCR beta libraries. TCRdb used MiXCR to reprocess the 5' RACE reads, holding one entry per CDR3 protein. Of under 200,000 distinct CDR3 sequences listed, around a tenth were seen once; the top ten hold roughly 29%. The V gene's germline CDR1 is DFQATT and CDR2 SNEGSKA (reference sequence). CDR3 length: 12 amino acids. V lost 6 bases, J lost 2 bases, and 11 bases lay in between. The J gene is TRBJ2-7, the V gene TRBV20-1, with D perhaps matching TRBD2 (6 bases). This receptor was taken from a male donor with ankylosing spondylitis or in good health (not recorded which). The sequencing sample was made of blood, either unsorted or a sorted T cell fraction (not recorded which). CDR3 region: CSARDLAYEQYF. DNA of the CDR3: TGCAGTGCCCGGGACTTAGCCTACGAGCAGTACTTC.